The 9 T cell receptor beta chains given below trace back to one sample, sequenced in a study of T-cell reconstitution after alpha-beta-depleted transplantation in children. The library targeted TCRbeta and was prepared with unique molecular identifiers. TCRdb reprocessed the PCR reads via MiXCR and lists one record per CDR3 protein. Among hundreds of thousands of distinct CDR3 sequences, roughly 15% were seen once, and the ten largest hold approximately 1%. Sequenced here: PBMCs from the stem cell graft donor, sampled from the stem cell graft. The receptors were gathered from a human donor who donated a stem cell graft to a child with acute myeloid leukemia.

This clonotype came up once. V usage is TRBV27 and J usage is TRBJ2-2; D remains unclear. The ends were cut back, 2 bases at V and 4 bases at J, with 20 bases in the middle. CDR1 and CDR2 (germline): MNHEY, SMNVEV (reference sequence). CDR3 length: 18 amino acids. For the CDR3, the DNA is TGTGCCAGCAGTTTACGGTTTGACACCCTTGCCCCCACCGGGGAGCTGTTTTTT. Residues: CASSLRFDTLAPTGELFF.

Ten or more counts support this clonotype. V is TRBV20-1 and J is TRBJ1-2, with unresolved D. The CDR3 consists of 14 residues. V lost 1 base and J 2 bases, leaving 11 bases between the germline ends. CDR1 DFQATT and CDR2 SNEGSKA come from the germline V gene (reference sequence). Here the CDR3 reads CSARVGLNNYGYTF. The CDR3 region has the DNA TGCAGTGCTAGAGTCGGCTTGAACAACTATGGCTACACCTTC.

The table lists this clonotype with many counts. This chain uses TRBV30 with TRBJ2-3, with D possibly being TRBD1 or TRBD2 (5 bases each). Germline assignment: CDR1 GTSNPN and CDR2 SVGIG (reference sequence). The CDR3 covers 13 residues. Trimming took 5 bases from V and 9 from J, leaving 18 bases between them. In DNA form, the CDR3 reads TGTGCCTGGGACCGGGACGCCGCGTTGACGCAGTATTTT. It is translated as CAWDRDAALTQYF.

The genes are TRBV7-9 and TRBJ2-1, with D possibly being TRBD2 (5 bases). The V end lost 1 base, the J end lost 2 bases, and 12 bases lay between the germline ends. The CDR3 loop spans 16 amino acids. Per germline, CDR1 SEHNR and CDR2 FQNEAQ (reference sequence). The CDR3 sequence: CASSLVSGNPYNEQFF. The DNA of the CDR3 is TGTGCCAGCAGCTTAGTATCCGGGAACCCCTACAATGAGCAGTTCTTC.

This clonotype was seen repeatedly, ten times or more. The chain couples TRBV20-1 to TRBJ1-1, with D unclear. Germline assignment: CDR1 DFQATT and CDR2 SNEGSKA (reference sequence). The CDR3 runs to 11 residues. V was cut by 6 bases and J by 3 bases, with 8 bases left in between. The CDR3 DNA sequence: TGCAGTGCCTCTGAGGACACTGAAGCTTTCTTT. Protein sequence: CSASEDTEAFF.

This clonotype was detected a few times. The CDR3 sequence is CASSSPARGRGETQYF. CDR3 sequence (DNA): TGCGCCAGCAGCTCCCCGGCCCGGGGGAGAGGAGAGACCCAGTACTTC. V gene TRBV5-1 combines with J gene TRBJ2-5; D might be TRBD2 (6 bases). Germline V lookup: CDR1 SGHRS, CDR2 YFSETQ. This CDR3 has 16 amino acids. V gave up 3 bases and J gave up 4 bases, with 19 bases separating them.

This clonotype was counted ten times or more. The CDR3 spells CASRDSRAIGYTF. The CDR3 DNA sequence: TGTGCCAGCAGGGACTCTAGAGCCATTGGCTACACCTTC. The V call is TRBV12-3 or TRBV12-4, the J call TRBJ1-2, with no clear D. The V gene lost 6 bases and the J gene lost 7 bases, with 15 bases spanning the gap. The CDR3 covers 13 residues.

V and J are TRBV9 and TRBJ2-2; 8 nucleotides match TRBD1. This CDR3 has 17 amino acids. The V gene end was trimmed by 4 bases and the J gene end by 0 bases; junction bases not matched to a gene: 8. Looked up from germline, CDR1 is SGDLS and CDR2 is YYNGEE. The DNA of the CDR3 is TGTGCCAGCAGCCCCCGGACAGGGAGCGCGAACACCGGGGAGCTGTTTTTT. As protein: CASSPRTGSANTGELFF.

This clonotype was counted a few times. The chain joins TRBV20-1 to TRBJ2-3; D not certain. Germline CDR1 is DFQATT and CDR2 is SNEGSKA (reference sequence). Deletions cut 5 bases from V and 3 bases from J, with 12 bases between. The CDR3 is 13 amino acids. In DNA, the CDR3 is TGCAGTGCTTCTGGTCCCGAGACAGATACGCAGTATTTT. Protein sequence: CSASGPETDTQYF.